The 29 T cell receptor beta chains reported below all come from one sample, sequenced in a study of cytomegalovirus exposure and HLA in healthy donors. Generated by immunoSEQ multiplex PCR, the TCRdb table keeps only in-frame clones and is missing some. Of around 120,000 clones in the sample, approximately 87% were seen once. The material sequenced was PBMCs. All receptors derive from a woman between 18 and 29 years old in good health and CMV-seropositive.

This chain connects TRBV4-1 to TRBJ2-1, with a possible D match to TRBD1 (7 bases). With 1 base removed from V and 6 bases from J, the gap between germline ends came to 10 bases. Germline values: CDR1 MGHRA, CDR2 YSYEKL. CDR3 size: 14 residues. CDR3 nucleotides: TGCGCCAGCAGCCAAGGACAGGGAGGCAATGAGCAGTTCTTC. Translation: CASSQGQGGNEQFF.

This clone was seen once. The gene calls are TRBV5-6 and TRBJ1-1, with D possibly TRBD1 on 5 matching bases. Trimming pared 5 bases from V and 3 bases from J, leaving 20 bases between. Germline V gives CDR1 SGHDT, CDR2 YYEEEE. CDR3 length equals 16 residues. The CDR3 region has the DNA TGTGCCAGCAGTCGATGGAGCCAGGGTTCGTACACTGAAGCTTTCTTT. Translated, it gives CASSRWSQGSYTEAFF.

The chain is built from TRBV11-3 and TRBJ2-1; D is ambiguous. The CDR3 extends over 11 amino acids. V lost 1 base to trimming and J lost 10 bases, with 5 bases between them. Per the germline V gene, CDR1 is SGHNT and CDR2 is YENEEA. The CDR3 region is CASSLVFEQFF. The DNA for the CDR3 is TGTGCCAGCAGCTTAGTATTCGAGCAGTTCTTC.

V usage is TRBV7-9 and J usage is TRBJ1-5, with 9 bases that match TRBD1. V lost 1 base and J lost 6; bases outside the gene matches: 7. CDR3 length: 16 residues. CDR1 and CDR2 from the germline V gene are SEHNR and FQNEAQ (reference sequence). The CDR3 DNA sequence: TGTGCCAGCAGCTTAGTGGGACAGGGTGGTTTTCAGCCCCAGCATTTT. Residues: CASSLVGQGGFQPQHF.

V gene TRBV7-3 combines with J gene TRBJ2-5, with 7 bases that match TRBD1. The CDR3 loop spans 14 amino acids. CDR1 and CDR2 from the germline V gene are SGHTA and FQGTGA. With 4 bases clipped from V and 7 bases from J, the junction kept 9 bases outside the gene matches. The CDR3 bases are TGTGCCAGCAGCTCGACAGGGTTGAAAGGGACCCAGTACTTC. This gives the protein CASSSTGLKGTQYF.

This sequence joins TRBV6-1 and TRBJ1-2, with a possible D match to TRBD1 (6 bases). CDR1 and CDR2 (germline): MNHNS, SASEGT. The CDR3 is made up of 13 amino acids. Trimming pared 0 bases from V and 8 bases from J, leaving 10 bases between. CDR3 nucleotide sequence: TGTGCCAGCAGTGAAGCTACAGGGTGGGGCTACACCTTC. Translated, it gives CASSEATGWGYTF.

The chain links TRBV5-6 to TRBJ1-3; no reliable D call. Looked up from germline, CDR1 is SGHDT and CDR2 is YYEEEE. Trimming shortened V by 2 bases and J by 7 bases, and 7 bases separated the two germline ends. The CDR3 runs to 12 residues. Written as DNA, the CDR3 is TGTGCCAGCAGCTTTCTAGAGAACACCATATATTTT. This translates into CASSFLENTIYF.

The chain uses TRBV6-5 and TRBJ2-4; D may be TRBD2 (6 bases). V lost 6 bases, J lost 8 bases, and 14 bases lay in between. This CDR3 is built from 13 residues. Germline V gene sequence: CDR1 MNHEY, CDR2 SVGAGI. CDR3 loop: CASSNRDLDIQYF. Written as DNA, the CDR3 is TGTGCCAGCAGCAATAGGGACTTAGACATTCAGTACTTC.

In nucleotides, the CDR3 is TGTGCCAGCAGCGCCGACAGGGACCAGGGTAGGGGCTACACCTTC. Translating it yields CASSADRDQGRGYTF. This chain connects TRBV7-9 to TRBJ1-2; 7 nucleotides align to TRBD1. Germline V lookup: CDR1 SEHNR, CDR2 FQNEAQ (reference sequence). Unmatched junction bases numbered 14, after V lost 5 bases and J lost 8 bases. This CDR3 has 15 amino acids.

The chain recombines TRBV7-8 with TRBJ2-5; D is possibly TRBD1 (6 bases). Per germline, CDR1 SGHVS and CDR2 FQNEAQ. There are 13 residues in the CDR3. Between the trimmed V and J ends, which lost 1 base and 5 bases, there was a span of 8 bases. CDR3 loop: CASSLDQGETQYF. As DNA, the CDR3 is TGTGCCAGCAGCTTAGATCAGGGGGAGACCCAGTACTTC.

This clone was counted a single time. The V gene is TRBV13, the J gene TRBJ2-5; D perhaps matches TRBD2 (7 bases). This CDR3 spans 14 amino acids. The V gene's germline CDR1 is PRHDT and CDR2 FYEKMQ (reference sequence). V gave up 5 bases and J gave up 5 bases, with 15 bases separating them. The CDR3: CASSTGGSGETQYF. CDR3 nucleotide sequence: TGTGCCAGCAGCACGGGGGGCTCGGGTGAGACCCAGTACTTC.

This clone was found once. J is TRBJ1-2 and V is TRBV28, with 7 bases lining up with TRBD1. The CDR3 has 15 residues. After removal of 5 bases from V and 5 bases from J, the junction contained 11 bases not matched to a gene. CDR1 and CDR2 from the germline V gene are MDHEN and SYDVKM. Here the CDR3 DNA reads TGTGCCAGCAGTCCTCAGGGGTCAGGGGGGTATGGCTACACCTTC. Translating gives CASSPQGSGGYGYTF.

The rearrangement joins TRBV18 to TRBJ1-1; D is ambiguous. V was cut by 3 bases and J by 0 bases, with 14 bases left in between. Per germline, CDR1 KGHSH and CDR2 LQKENI. CDR3 length equals 16 residues. This chain's CDR3 is CASSPGVDRMNTEAFF. The CDR3, as DNA: TGTGCCAGCTCACCCGGGGTTGATCGGATGAACACTGAAGCTTTCTTT. Filled out from reference TRBV18 and TRBJ1-1, the complete variable domain reads NAGVMQNPRHLVRRRGQEARLRCSPMKGHSHVYWYRQLPEEGLKFMVYLQKENIIDESGMPKERFSAEFPKEGPSILRIQQVVRGDSAAYFCASSPGVDRMNTEAFFGQGTRLTVV.

The J gene is TRBJ1-3, the V gene TRBV19, with TRBD1 identical over 8 bases. Trimming removed 5 bases from V and 2 bases from J; junction bases left unmatched: 5. CDR1 LNHDA and CDR2 SQIVND come from the germline V gene (reference sequence). The CDR3 has 15 residues. In nucleotides, the CDR3 is TGTGCCAGTAGTCCCGGGACAGGTCCTGGAAACACCATATATTTT. It specifies CASSPGTGPGNTIYF.

The chain employs TRBV29-1 and TRBJ1-1; TRBD1 matches 7 bases. The ends lost 6 bases at V and 11 bases at J; junction bases unmatched: 6. The V gene's germline CDR1 is SQVTM and CDR2 ANQGSEA. The CDR3 sequence is 10 residues long. CDR3 loop: CSVDRTGAFF. The CDR3 DNA follows: TGCAGCGTAGACCGGACAGGCGCTTTCTTT. Based on the CDR3 plus reference TRBV29-1 and TRBJ1-1, the full variable domain is SAVISQKPSRDICQRGTSLTIQCQVDSQVTMMFWYRQQPGQSLTLIATANQGSEATYESGFVIDKFPISRPNLTFSTLTVSNMSPEDSSIYLCSVDRTGAFFGQGTRLTVV.

This chain connects TRBV7-9 to TRBJ2-1; possibly TRBD1 for D (6 bases). The CDR3 is 13 amino acids. The V gene's germline CDR1 is SEHNR and CDR2 FQNEAQ (reference sequence). V shed 1 base and J shed 15 bases, with 16 bases lying between them. The CDR3 DNA reads TGTGCCAGCAGCTTAGTCTGGTCGACAGGTCGGTTCTTC. This sequence encodes CASSLVWSTGRFF.

In nucleotides, the CDR3 is TGTGCCAGCAGCTTAATTAGCGGGACGGCCATCTATGGCTACACCTTC. Its translation is CASSLISGTAIYGYTF. The rearrangement links TRBV7-2 to TRBJ1-2; D may be TRBD1 (5 bases). The V and J ends lost 2 bases and 4 bases respectively, with 17 bases between them. The CDR3 length is 16 residues. CDR1 and CDR2 (germline): SGHTA, FQGNSA.

This rearrangement joins TRBV5-1 to TRBJ1-2, with D hard to call. CDR1 SGHRS and CDR2 YFSETQ come from the germline V gene. This CDR3 region has 15 residues. V was pared by 6 bases and J by 2 bases, with 17 bases between. Here the CDR3 DNA reads TGCGCCAGCATTCCGGGTGGTGAGGGCAACTATGGCTACACCTTC. Translated, it gives CASIPGGEGNYGYTF.

The CDR3 region is CASSGGHRNEKLFF. The CDR3 DNA is TGCGCCAGCAGCGGAGGTCACCGTAATGAAAAACTGTTTTTT. The V gene is TRBV4-1, the J gene TRBJ1-4, with D unresolved. Per the germline V gene, CDR1 is MGHRA and CDR2 is YSYEKL. V lost 5 bases to trimming and J lost 4 bases, with 11 bases between them. The CDR3 contains 14 residues.

The chain is built from TRBV9 and TRBJ2-1; tentative D call: TRBD2 (6 bases). The CDR3 spans 18 residues. Germline V gene data show CDR1 as SGDLS and CDR2 as YYNGEE. Trimming removed 3 bases at V and 0 bases at J, with 19 bases between. In DNA, the CDR3 is TGTGCCAGCAGCGCGGCGGGGAGGACACCTAGCTCCTACAATGAGCAGTTCTTC. It translates to CASSAAGRTPSSYNEQFF.

The CDR3 sequence is CASRPRLAGSTDTQYF. The CDR3 nucleotides read TGTGCCAGCAGGCCTAGACTAGCGGGGAGCACAGATACGCAGTATTTT. This rearrangement joins TRBV2 to TRBJ2-3, with TRBD2 identical over 11 bases. Germline assignment: CDR1 SNHLY and CDR2 FYNNEI. This CDR3 region has 16 residues. V shed 6 bases, J shed 0 bases, and the junction held 5 bases outside the gene matches.

This clone was seen many times. V gene TRBV7-9 combines with J gene TRBJ1-4; D unclear. V dropped 2 bases and J dropped 7 bases, with 5 bases sitting between them. In germline, CDR1 is SEHNR, CDR2 FQNEAQ (reference sequence). The CDR3 contains 12 residues. For the CDR3, the DNA is TGTGCCAGCAGCTTAAATATTGAAAAACTGTTTTTT. Translation: CASSLNIEKLFF.

A single count supports this clone. The V call is TRBV13, the J call TRBJ2-3; D is possibly TRBD2 (6 bases). Trimming took 3 bases from V and 4 from J, leaving 23 bases between them. Germline V gene data show CDR1 as PRHDT and CDR2 as FYEKMQ (reference sequence). The CDR3 consists of 18 residues. CDR3 DNA sequence: TGTGCCAGCAGCTTGATGGACGGGAGAGGACTTAAGGCAGATACGCAGTATTTT. It yields the protein CASSLMDGRGLKADTQYF.

CDR3: CASSTRTGGAGQFF. CDR3 nucleotide sequence: TGTGCCAGCAGCACTAGAACAGGGGGCGCTGGGCAGTTCTTC. V and J are TRBV5-4 and TRBJ2-1; 9 positions agree with TRBD1. Germline CDR1 and CDR2: SGHNT and YYREEE (reference sequence). The CDR3 sequence is 14 residues long. The V and J ends lost 4 bases and 12 bases, in that order; junction bases with no gene match: 11.

The chain employs TRBV5-1 and TRBJ2-3, with 7 positions matching TRBD2. The CDR3 sequence is 18 residues long. The V gene's germline CDR1 is SGHRS and CDR2 YFSETQ. V lost 4 bases and J lost 4; bases outside the gene matches: 18. CDR3 protein: CASSRQAGRLGSPDTQYF. The CDR3 DNA reads as TGCGCCAGCAGCCGGCAAGCGGGGAGGTTGGGGTCCCCAGATACGCAGTATTTT.

This chain joins TRBV9 and TRBJ1-1, with 7 positions matching TRBD1. With 0 bases clipped from V and 5 bases from J, the junction kept 1 base outside the gene matches. In germline, CDR1 is SGDLS, CDR2 YYNGEE. There are 13 residues in the CDR3. The CDR3 loop is CASSVATGTEAFF. CDR3 in DNA: TGTGCCAGCAGCGTAGCGACAGGGACTGAAGCTTTCTTT. Combining the CDR3 with reference TRBV9 and TRBJ1-1 gives the whole variable domain DSGVTQTPKHLITATGQRVTLRCSPRSGDLSVYWYQQSLDQGLQFLIQYYNGEERAKGNILERFSAQQFPDLHSELNLSSLELGDSALYFCASSVATGTEAFFGQGTRLTVV.

V usage is TRBV30 and J usage is TRBJ2-7; TRBD1 agrees at 8 bases. Germline V gene sequence: CDR1 GTSNPN, CDR2 SVGIG (reference sequence). This CDR3 spans 14 amino acids. The ends lost 2 bases at V and 4 bases at J; junction bases unmatched: 7. The CDR3 reads CAWSSGTGYYEQYF. For the CDR3, the DNA is TGTGCCTGGAGTTCGGGGACAGGATATTACGAGCAGTACTTC.

The chain carries TRBV4-1 and TRBJ2-5, with D possibly TRBD1 on 7 matching bases. V was trimmed by 3 bases and J by 4 bases, leaving 15 bases between them. Germline CDR1 and CDR2: MGHRA and YSYEKL. CDR3 length: 15 amino acids. The CDR3 protein is CASSQDQGGRETQYF. The DNA for the CDR3 is TGCGCCAGCAGCCAGGATCAGGGGGGTAGAGAGACCCAGTACTTC.

This clone appeared a single time. This chain joins TRBV19 and TRBJ1-5; no definite D call. V shed 2 bases and J shed 8 bases, with 10 bases lying between them. The CDR3 is 13 amino acids. Germline CDR1 reads LNHDA; CDR2 reads SQIVND (reference sequence). This chain's CDR3 is CASSIQIGEPQHF. The CDR3 nucleotides are TGTGCCAGTAGTATACAGATCGGGGAGCCCCAGCATTTT. Using reference TRBV19 and TRBJ1-5 for the parts outside the CDR3, the full variable domain is DGGITQSPKYLFRKEGQNVTLSCEQNLNHDAMYWYRQDPGQGLRLIYYSQIVNDFQKGDIAEGYSVSREKKESFPLTVTSAQKNPTAFYLCASSIQIGEPQHFGDGTRLSIL.